These 23 T cell receptor beta chains were all obtained from the same sample, sequenced in a study of PD-1 blockade in classical Hodgkin lymphoma. Here immunoSEQ multiplex PCR was the method, and the copy in TCRdb shows in-frame clones only, minus some. The sample consists of thousands of clones, about 90% of them appearing once. There was relapse after autologous stem cell transplantation in every patient, and there was variation in brentuximab vedotin exposure. Thawed PBMCs yielded CD4+ T cells through magnetic negative selection. The specimen was CD4+ T cells from blood, collected at baseline. Source of these receptors: a human donor with classical Hodgkin lymphoma.

The V and J genes are TRBV2 and TRBJ2-7, with D maybe TRBD2 (6 bases). Germline CDR1 is SNHLY and CDR2 is FYNNEI. The germline V and J ends were trimmed by 6 bases and 8 bases, with 20 bases remaining between them. The CDR3 has 14 amino acids. The CDR3 is CASSPSRGGRKQYF. CDR3 bases: TGTGCCAGCAGCCCGAGTCGGGGAGGTAGAAAGCAGTACTTC.

The chain employs TRBV11-2 and TRBJ2-1; no reliable D call. The CDR3 is 14 residues long. Looked up from germline, CDR1 is SGHAT and CDR2 is FQNNGV. The V end was cut by 2 bases, the J end by 1 base, with 6 bases between. DNA of the CDR3: TGTGCCAGCAGCTTACCTGGTTCCTACAATGAGCAGTTCTTC. It translates to CASSLPGSYNEQFF.

The rearrangement uses TRBV5-4 and TRBJ2-5; D not resolved. The CDR3 consists of 13 residues. CDR1 and CDR2 from the germline V gene are SGHNT and YYREEE (reference sequence). Trimming stripped 0 bases from V and 5 bases from J, with 8 bases between. The DNA for the CDR3 is TGTGCCAGCAGCTTGGGGGCCGGGGAGACCCAGTACTTC. Translating gives CASSLGAGETQYF.

This chain connects TRBV7-2 to TRBJ1-1; D is uncertain. The CDR3 covers 14 residues. Trimming left V 3 bases short and J 5 bases short, with 13 bases between. CDR1 is SGHTA and CDR2 is FQGNSA in the germline V gene. The CDR3 sequence is CASSLMASLTEAFF. DNA for the CDR3: TGTGCCAGCAGCTTGATGGCTAGTTTAACTGAAGCTTTCTTT.

The chain combines TRBV15 with TRBJ1-2; weak D call: TRBD1 (5 bases). Germline CDR1 LNHNV, CDR2 YYDKDF (reference sequence). The ends were cut back, 2 bases at V and 8 bases at J, with 18 bases in the middle. The CDR3 extends over 15 amino acids. CDR3 loop: CATSRPPRGEDGYTF. The CDR3 DNA reads as TGTGCCACCAGCAGACCCCCCCGGGGGGAAGACGGCTACACCTTC.

This clone was seen just once. The rearrangement joins TRBV30 to TRBJ1-1; TRBD1 might be the D (6 bases). The length of the CDR3 is 13 residues. V dropped 3 bases and J dropped 5 bases, with 13 bases sitting between them. Per germline, CDR1 GTSNPN and CDR2 SVGIG (reference sequence). CDR3 amino acids: CAWSTGMGTEAFF. CDR3 bases: TGTGCCTGGAGCACAGGGATGGGGACTGAAGCTTTCTTT.

The V gene is TRBV9, the J gene TRBJ2-7; the D is unclear. Germline values: CDR1 SGDLS, CDR2 YYNGEE. This CDR3 contains 15 residues. The germline V and J ends were trimmed by 0 bases and 7 bases, with 17 bases remaining between them. CDR3 region: CASSVAPLPGEEQYF. CDR3 in DNA: TGTGCCAGCAGCGTAGCTCCGCTGCCGGGTGAGGAGCAGTACTTC.

This clone is a singleton in its sample. The V and J genes are TRBV19 and TRBJ2-7; D remains unclear. V was cut by 0 bases and J by 7 bases, with 10 bases left in between. The CDR3 has 13 amino acids. The V gene's germline CDR1 is LNHDA and CDR2 SQIVND (reference sequence). The CDR3 nucleotides are TGTGCCAGTAGTATAGAAGGCCCCAGAGAGCAGTACTTC. The encoded protein is CASSIEGPREQYF.

This clone was seen a handful of times. The rearrangement links TRBV9 to TRBJ1-2, with D unresolved. The CDR3 contains 13 residues. V was clipped by 0 bases and J by 1 base, with 4 bases between them. Germline V CDR1 and CDR2: SGDLS, YYNGEE. CDR3 sequence: CASSVEDNYGYTF. The CDR3 nucleotides read TGTGCCAGCAGCGTAGAGGATAACTATGGCTACACCTTC. Variable domain in full (rest from reference TRBV9 and TRBJ1-2): DSGVTQTPKHLITATGQRVTLRCSPRSGDLSVYWYQQSLDQGLQFLIQYYNGEERAKGNILERFSAQQFPDLHSELNLSSLELGDSALYFCASSVEDNYGYTFGSGTRLTVV.

The chain couples TRBV19 to TRBJ1-5; 7 bases line up with TRBD1. The CDR3 runs to 17 residues. V lost 5 bases, J lost 4 bases, and 14 bases stayed unmatched. Germline-derived CDR1 and CDR2 are LNHDA and SQIVND (reference sequence). The CDR3 loop is CASSPQGGVAMNQPQHF. CDR3 DNA: TGTGCCAGTAGTCCTCAGGGGGGGGTCGCCATGAATCAGCCCCAGCATTTT.

The chain joins TRBV23-1 to TRBJ2-1; unclear D gene. TRBV23-1 is treated as an ORF (open reading frame) with a function not yet certain. CDR3 length: 10 amino acids. Trimming removed 3 bases from V and 10 bases from J, with 4 bases in between. The CDR3 DNA is TGCGCCAGCAGTCACGGCGAGCAGTTCTTC. It codes for CASSHGEQFF.

The J gene is TRBJ1-1, the V gene TRBV6-5; D remains ambiguous. From germline, CDR1 is MNHEY and CDR2 SVGAGI. This CDR3 comprises 12 residues. V was pared by 6 bases and J by 0 bases, with 5 bases between. CDR3 loop: CASSHLNTEAFF. CDR3 in DNA: TGTGCCAGCAGCCACCTGAACACTGAAGCTTTCTTT.

This rearrangement joins TRBV18 to TRBJ1-2; 9 nucleotides agree with TRBD1. The CDR3 totals 15 residues. Germline V gene lookup returns CDR1 KGHSH and CDR2 LQKENI. V was pared by 6 bases and J by 4 bases, with 9 bases of the junction left unmatched. CDR3 sequence: CASSRGQGTFYGYTF. The DNA of the CDR3 is TGTGCCAGCTCTCGAGGACAGGGGACTTTCTATGGCTACACCTTC.

The chain has TRBV5-1 and TRBJ2-2; D remains ambiguous. CDR3 length equals 12 residues. Trimming cost V 7 bases and J 3 bases, with 7 bases left between them. Germline V gene lookup returns CDR1 SGHRS and CDR2 YFSETQ. CDR3 in amino acids: CASAPDTGELFF. The DNA of the CDR3 is TGCGCCAGCGCCCCGGACACCGGGGAGCTGTTTTTT.

The chain carries TRBV30 and TRBJ2-3, with a weak D call TRBD1 (6 bases). V dropped 3 bases and J dropped 0 bases, with 16 bases sitting between them. CDR1 and CDR2 (germline): GTSNPN, SVGIG (reference sequence). The CDR3 is 16 residues long. CDR3 sequence reads: CAWSPKDRVSTDTQYF. DNA of the CDR3: TGTGCCTGGAGCCCTAAGGACAGAGTTAGCACAGATACGCAGTATTTT.

V and J are TRBV19 and TRBJ2-1; D call uncertain. Trimming cost V 6 bases and J 0 bases, with 15 bases left between them. There are 16 residues in the CDR3. Germline loops: CDR1 LNHDA, CDR2 SQIVND (reference sequence). The CDR3 DNA reads as TGTGCCAGTAGCCCTTTGGTCGCGCTCTCCTACAATGAGCAGTTCTTC. It encodes CASSPLVALSYNEQFF. The full variable domain, in which reference TRBV19 and TRBJ2-1 provide the parts outside the CDR3, is DGGITQSPKYLFRKEGQNVTLSCEQNLNHDAMYWYRQDPGQGLRLIYYSQIVNDFQKGDIAEGYSVSREKKESFPLTVTSAQKNPTAFYLCASSPLVALSYNEQFFGPGTRLTVL.

V is TRBV7-2 and J is TRBJ1-1; maybe TRBD1 (5 bases). Trimming left V 0 bases short and J 6 bases short, with 11 bases between. There are 14 residues in the CDR3. Germline V gene data show CDR1 as SGHTA and CDR2 as FQGNSA. The CDR3 region has the DNA TGTGCCAGCAGCTTAGCGAGGTCGGGGGCTGAAGCTTTCTTT. Translation gives CASSLARSGAEAFF.

This clone was recorded only once. J is TRBJ1-2 and V is TRBV6-5, with unresolved D. The V end was cut by 2 bases, the J end by 0 bases, with 7 bases between. CDR1 is MNHEY, CDR2 SVGAGI, per germline. This CDR3 has 14 residues. The CDR3 DNA reads TGTGCCAGCAGTTACGCGGCTCCTAACTATGGCTACACCTTC. It encodes CASSYAAPNYGYTF.

The chain couples TRBV28 to TRBJ1-1; no definite D call. The V gene's germline CDR1 is MDHEN and CDR2 SYDVKM. The CDR3 has 15 amino acids. V shed 2 bases and J shed 0 bases, with 10 bases lying between them. CDR3 residues: CASSLGGQVNTEAFF. The DNA of the CDR3 is TGTGCCAGCAGTTTAGGCGGTCAGGTGAACACTGAAGCTTTCTTT.

The V gene is TRBV28, the J gene TRBJ2-1; 11 nucleotides align to TRBD1. The CDR3 loop spans 18 amino acids. In germline, CDR1 is MDHEN, CDR2 SYDVKM. Trimming at V came to 1 base and at J to 4 bases, leaving 9 bases not matched to a gene. CDR3 in DNA: TGTGCCAGCAGTTTATATCCAGCCGGGACAGGGGGATACAATGAGCAGTTCTTC. Amino acids: CASSLYPAGTGGYNEQFF.

The genes are TRBV7-9 and TRBJ2-7; possibly TRBD1 or TRBD2 for D (5 bases each). V was pared by 9 bases and J by 0 bases, with 12 bases between. This CDR3 has 13 residues. From germline, CDR1 is SEHNR and CDR2 FQNEAQ (reference sequence). Here the CDR3 reads CASRRDASYEQYF. In nucleotides, the CDR3 is TGTGCCAGTCGCCGGGACGCCTCCTACGAGCAGTACTTC.

The chain joins TRBV27 to TRBJ1-6; D is ambiguous. The CDR3 extends over 15 amino acids. Per the germline V gene, CDR1 is MNHEY and CDR2 is SMNVEV (reference sequence). V gave up 2 bases and J gave up 13 bases, with 18 bases separating them. The CDR3 region is CASSLGTAPPHPLHF. The CDR3 DNA sequence: TGTGCCAGCAGTTTAGGTACAGCGCCGCCACACCCCCTCCACTTT.

The gene calls are TRBV5-6 and TRBJ2-1; D not certain. The V and J ends lost 4 bases and 6 bases respectively, with 11 bases between them. The CDR3 totals 13 residues. Germline lookup yields CDR1 SGHDT and CDR2 YYEEEE. The CDR3 protein is CASSTDGGNEQFF. For the CDR3, the DNA is TGTGCCAGCAGCACGGACGGTGGCAATGAGCAGTTCTTC. Variable domain in full (rest from reference TRBV5-6 and TRBJ2-1): DAGVTQSPTHLIKTRGQQVTLRCSPKSGHDTVSWYQQALGQGPQFIFQYYEEEERQRGNFPDRFSGHQFPNYSSELNVNALLLGDSALYLCASSTDGGNEQFFGPGTRLTVL.